This T cell receptor (beta chain) was sequenced during a study of glioma-infiltrating T cells after dendritic cell vaccination. Study summary: Between about 2003 and 2013, patients got autologous tumor lysate-pulsed dendritic cell vaccines. Patients received three intradermal dendritic cell vaccine injections at biweekly intervals.

Time point indicated: after dendritic cell vaccination, including at tumor progression/relapse. Up to about 2 ug genomic DNA was used for TCRB CDR3 amplification. Amplification used 60 V beta primers and 13 J beta primers. Profiled with immunoSEQ multiplex PCR; TCRdb holds only in-frame clones, not every one. In the table there are 20,000 to 30,000 clones, roughly 90% of which are singletons. Note on this clone: A junction end diverges from the germline sequence, so it may reflect a read error. In the same sample, other DNA sequences code for this CDR3.

Looked up from germline, CDR1 is MGHDK and CDR2 is SYGVNS. The CDR3 length is 18 residues. The sequence was collected from a human donor with glioblastoma. The sequencing here drew on blood, taken after dendritic cell vaccination. The gene calls are TRBV25-1 and TRBJ1-6, with 12 bases that match TRBD1. The CDR3 is CASSERGQGAFYNSPLHF. Here the CDR3 DNA reads TGTGCCAGCAGTGAACGGGGACAGGGGGCTTTCTATAATTCCCCCCTCCACTTT.